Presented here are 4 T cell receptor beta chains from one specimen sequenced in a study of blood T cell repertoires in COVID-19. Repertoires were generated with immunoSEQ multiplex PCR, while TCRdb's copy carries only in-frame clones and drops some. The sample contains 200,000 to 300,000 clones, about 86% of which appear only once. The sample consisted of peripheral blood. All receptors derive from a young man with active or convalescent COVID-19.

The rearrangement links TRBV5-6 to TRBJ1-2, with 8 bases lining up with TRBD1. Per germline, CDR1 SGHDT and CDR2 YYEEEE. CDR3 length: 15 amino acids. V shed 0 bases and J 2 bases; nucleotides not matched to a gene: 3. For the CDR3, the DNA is TGTGCCAGCAGCTTGGGGGACAGGCCGAACTATGGCTACACCTTC. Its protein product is CASSLGDRPNYGYTF.

CDR3 sequence: CASSEGQGPGNTIYF. CDR3 sequence (DNA): TGTGCCAGCAGCGAGGGACAGGGCCCTGGAAACACCATATATTTT. This chain connects TRBV9 to TRBJ1-3; TRBD1 matches 9 bases. Trimming cost V 3 bases and J 2 bases; bases outside gene matches: 3. Per germline, CDR1 SGDLS and CDR2 YYNGEE. The CDR3 spans 15 residues.

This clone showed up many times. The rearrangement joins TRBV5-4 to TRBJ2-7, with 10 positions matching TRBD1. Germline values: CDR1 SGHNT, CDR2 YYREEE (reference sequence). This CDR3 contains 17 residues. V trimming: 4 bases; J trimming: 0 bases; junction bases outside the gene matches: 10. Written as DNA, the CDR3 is TGTGCCAGCAGCCCGGGAGGCGGGACAGGGGTCTCCTACGAGCAGTACTTC. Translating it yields CASSPGGGTGVSYEQYF.

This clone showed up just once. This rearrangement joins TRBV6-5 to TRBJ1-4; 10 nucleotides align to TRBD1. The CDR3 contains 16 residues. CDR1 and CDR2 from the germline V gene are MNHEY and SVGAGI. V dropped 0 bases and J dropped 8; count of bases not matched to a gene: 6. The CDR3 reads CASSYSATGGREKLFF. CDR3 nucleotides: TGTGCCAGCAGTTACTCTGCGACAGGGGGCAGAGAAAAACTGTTTTTT.